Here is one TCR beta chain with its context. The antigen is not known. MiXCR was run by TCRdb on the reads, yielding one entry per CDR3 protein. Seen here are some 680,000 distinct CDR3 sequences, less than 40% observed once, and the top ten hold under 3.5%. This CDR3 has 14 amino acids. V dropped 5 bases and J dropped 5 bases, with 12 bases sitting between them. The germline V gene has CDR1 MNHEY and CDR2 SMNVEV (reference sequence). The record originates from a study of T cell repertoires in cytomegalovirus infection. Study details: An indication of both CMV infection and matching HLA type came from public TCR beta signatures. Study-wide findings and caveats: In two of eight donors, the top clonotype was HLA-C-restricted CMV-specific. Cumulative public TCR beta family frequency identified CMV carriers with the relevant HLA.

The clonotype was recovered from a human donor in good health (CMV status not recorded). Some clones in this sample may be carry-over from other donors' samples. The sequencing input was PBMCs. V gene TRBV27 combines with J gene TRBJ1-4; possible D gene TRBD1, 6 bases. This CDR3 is CASSNTGRNEKLFF. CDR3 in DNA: TGTGCCAGCAGTAATACAGGGCGCAATGAAAAACTGTTTTTT.